This T cell receptor (beta chain) is drawn from a study of cytomegalovirus exposure and HLA in healthy donors. J gave up 5 bases and V 10 bases, and 3 bases lay outside the gene matches. The CDR3 covers 12 residues. Germline V gene lookup returns CDR1 ENHRY and CDR2 SYGVKD. Of note for this clone: Its antigen remains unknown.

Every donor was a healthy person donating bone marrow. Researchers ran the PCR with 60 Vbeta and 13 Jbeta primers. TCRdb's copy holds only in-frame clones and misses some; the assay was immunoSEQ multiplex PCR. This specimen shows about 120,000 clones; the ten leading clones hold 1.5% to 2%. The study, taken as a whole, reports: Accurate prediction of most subjects' HLA-A and HLA-B alleles from TCR beta sequences was reported. About 87% or about 30% of the time was how often most TCR beta V segments were productive, according to an earlier analysis. It was reported that the classifier diagnosed cytomegalovirus status with high specificity and sensitivity in both the original and validation cohorts.

Specimen: PBMCs. The receptor comes from a woman aged 35 to 49 in good health and CMV-seropositive. The J gene is TRBJ2-1, the V gene TRBV10-3; 9 nucleotides match TRBD1. The DNA for the CDR3 is TGTGCCAGCAGGACAGGGGACAATGAGCAGTTCTTC. It is translated as CASRTGDNEQFF.